These T cell receptor beta chains were read from a single sample in a study of CD8+CD57+ T cells in acquired aplastic anemia. TCRdb reanalysed the reads using MiXCR and keeps one entry per CDR3 protein. The sample carries 200,000 to 250,000 distinct CDR3 sequences, 34% recorded once. Material: sorted CD4+, CD8+, or CD8+CD57+ T cells (not recorded which) from PBMCs. The receptors come from a human donor in good health, serving as a control. CDR3s include the opening cysteine and the closing phenylalanine or tryptophan. A D gene is named only where the DNA matches it firmly. The listing skips clone size in some rows; elsewhere it reads once, few, many or a size class.

TRBV7-3,TRBJ1-4,many,.,TGTGCCAGCAGCTTAATTTGGGGGGAAAAACTGTTTTTT,CASSLIWGEKLFF
TRBV11-2,TRBJ2-1,few,TRBD2,TGTGCCAGCAGCCCTCGGCCTCCTAGCGGGGGGTTCCATGAGCAGTTCTTC,CASSPRPPSGGFHEQFF
TRBV6-5,TRBJ2-5,many,.,TGTGCCAGCAGTTACTCGACTGACCAAGAGACCCAGTACTTC,CASSYSTDQETQYF
TRBV2,TRBJ2-6,many,.,TGTGCCACCGACGTGAGCTCTGGGGCCAACGTCCTGACTTTC,CATDVSSGANVLTF
TRBV6-5,TRBJ2-3,few,.,TGTGCCAGCAGTTACGGGGGGGGACAGCCGGGCACAGATACGCAGTATTTT,CASSYGGGQPGTDTQYF
TRBV4-1,TRBJ2-1,.,.,TGCGCCAGCAGCCAAGGCTCGGGCAAGTTTCGGAATGAGCAGTTCTTC,CASSQGSGKFRNEQFF
TRBV10-3,TRBJ1-2,once,TRBD1,TGTGCCATCAGTGAGCTAGGAACAGGGGGCGGCTACACCTTC,CAISELGTGGGYTF
TRBV10-2,TRBJ2-5,many,.,TGCGCCAGTAGTGGATCGGGCTTAGCTGGCGAGACCCAGTACTTC,CASSGSGLAGETQYF
TRBV24-1,TRBJ1-2,many,.,TGTGCCACCAGTGATTTCGCCAGGGATAAAGGCTACACCTTC,CATSDFARDKGYTF
TRBV15,TRBJ2-7,few,TRBD1,TGTGCCACCCGCCGAAGATCCGGGACAGGAGATTACGAGCAGTACTTC,CATRRRSGTGDYEQYF
TRBV2,TRBJ1-2,.,.,TGTGCCAGCAGTGAGTGGGAGGAGGGTGGCTACACCTTC,CASSEWEEGGYTF
TRBV24-1,TRBJ2-3,.,.,TGTGCCACCAGTGATCCTCATGTCAGGTCTACGCAGTATTTT,CATSDPHVRSTQYF
TRBV24-1,TRBJ1-2,once,.,TGTGCCACCAGTGAGGGCGGCCTCGGCTACACCTTC,CATSEGGLGYTF
TRBV7-8,TRBJ1-5,.,.,TGTGCCCTCAGCTTAGAAAGGGATCAGCCCCAGCATTTT,CALSLERDQPQHF
TRBV11-2,TRBJ2-1,many,TRBD2,TGTGCCACGGCCATCGGCGGGGGAAATGAGCAGTTCTTC,CATAIGGGNEQFF
TRBV5-4,TRBJ2-6,.,.,TGTGCCAGCAGCGGCCGGACAAGGGGGGCCAACGTCCTGACTTTC,CASSGRTRGANVLTF
TRBV2,TRBJ1-5,many,.,TGTGCCAGCAGTGAAGATGGGGGGGGCCCTCAGCCCCAGCATTTT,CASSEDGGGPQPQHF
TRBV2,TRBJ1-6,.,TRBD1,TGTGCCAGCAGCTTAGGGACAGGGCGAATCTCACCCCTCCACTTT,CASSLGTGRISPLHF
TRBV5-1,TRBJ1-5,many,TRBD1,TGCGCCAGCAGCCTCTCAGGGGGACGGCAGCCCCAGCATTTT,CASSLSGGRQPQHF
TRBV6-2/TRBV6-3,TRBJ2-3,.,.,TGTGCCAGCAGTTACTCGATACCGACGGGGGAATACACAGATACGCAGTATTTT,CASSYSIPTGEYTDTQYF
TRBV10-3,TRBJ2-3,many,.,TGTGCCAGTCGAGAGGGTCTAGCGTTGAGGAGGACAGATACGCAGTATTTT,CASREGLALRRTDTQYF
TRBV4-1,TRBJ2-3,few,TRBD2,TGCGCCAGCAGCTCGGCTAGCGGGAGACAAAGGAGAGGAGCAGATACGCAGTATTTT,CASSSASGRQRRGADTQYF